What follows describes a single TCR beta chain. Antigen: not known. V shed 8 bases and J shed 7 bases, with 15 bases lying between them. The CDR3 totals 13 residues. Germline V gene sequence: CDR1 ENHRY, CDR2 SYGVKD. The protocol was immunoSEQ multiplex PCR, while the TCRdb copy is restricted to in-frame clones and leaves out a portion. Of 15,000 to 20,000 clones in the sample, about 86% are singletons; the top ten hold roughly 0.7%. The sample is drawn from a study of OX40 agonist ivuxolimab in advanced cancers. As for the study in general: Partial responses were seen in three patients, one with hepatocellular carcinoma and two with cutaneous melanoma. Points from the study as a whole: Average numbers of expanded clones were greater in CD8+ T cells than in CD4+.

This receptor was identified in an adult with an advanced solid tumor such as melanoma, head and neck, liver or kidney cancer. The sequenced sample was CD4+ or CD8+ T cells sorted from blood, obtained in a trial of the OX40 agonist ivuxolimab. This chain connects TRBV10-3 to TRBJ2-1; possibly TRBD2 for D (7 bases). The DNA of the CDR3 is TGTGCCATCGGGGAGGGACACGTGAATGAGCAGTTCTTC. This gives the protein CAIGEGHVNEQFF.